These T cell receptor beta chains were read from a single sample in a study of cytomegalovirus exposure and HLA in healthy donors. Clones were read by immunoSEQ multiplex PCR, and TCRdb kept only the in-frame ones, dropping some. The sample yields 100,000 to 150,000 clones, about 8.5% seen once. The sequenced sample consisted of PBMCs. These receptors originate from a middle-aged man in good health and CMV-seronegative. CDR3s include the opening cysteine and the closing phenylalanine or tryptophan. D genes are given only for firm matches. Clone size is not always given. Where it is, it says once, few, many or a class for expanded clones.

V gene: TRBV5-6; D gene: .; J gene: TRBJ2-7; clone size: .; CDR3 DNA: TGTGCCAGCAGCCTGGGGGAGAGCTCAAATCAGTACTTC; CDR3 protein: CASSLGESSNQYF
V gene: TRBV2; D gene: .; J gene: TRBJ1-2; clone size: few; CDR3 DNA: TGTGCCAGCAAGCCACTCACAGGGTTGGATGGCTACACCTTC; CDR3 protein: CASKPLTGLDGYTF
V gene: TRBV19; D gene: TRBD2; J gene: TRBJ2-1; clone size: .; CDR3 DNA: TGTGCCAGTAGTATAAGGACTAGCGGGGGCAAAGGGGATGAGCAGTTCTTC; CDR3 protein: CASSIRTSGGKGDEQFF
V gene: TRBV7-9; D gene: .; J gene: TRBJ1-2; clone size: .; CDR3 DNA: TGTGCCAGCAGCTTAAGCCCCCAGGCAACTTACTATGGCTACACCTTC; CDR3 protein: CASSLSPQATYYGYTF
V gene: TRBV5-6; D gene: TRBD1; J gene: TRBJ2-4; clone size: .; CDR3 DNA: TGTGCCAGCAGCAGGGGACAGGCAAGGAGGGACATTCAGTACTTC; CDR3 protein: CASSRGQARRDIQYF
V gene: TRBV13; D gene: TRBD2; J gene: TRBJ2-3; clone size: .; CDR3 DNA: TGTGCCAGCAGCCCCCAGCGGGGGGTCACAGATACGCAGTATTTT; CDR3 protein: CASSPQRGVTDTQYF
V gene: TRBV4-3; D gene: .; J gene: TRBJ1-3; clone size: .; CDR3 DNA: TGCGCCAGCAGCCAAGACCAGGGGCAGGCGGTAGCCGGAAACACCATATATTTT; CDR3 protein: CASSQDQGQAVAGNTIYF
V gene: TRBV29-1; D gene: .; J gene: TRBJ2-5; clone size: .; CDR3 DNA: TGCAGCGTTACCCGACAGAAAGAGACCCAGTACTTC; CDR3 protein: CSVTRQKETQYF
V gene: TRBV6-1; D gene: .; J gene: TRBJ1-5; clone size: .; CDR3 DNA: TGTGCCAGCAGTGAACTCGTTAATCAGCCCCAGCATTTT; CDR3 protein: CASSELVNQPQHF
V gene: TRBV6-6; D gene: TRBD1; J gene: TRBJ2-1; clone size: few; CDR3 DNA: TGTGCCAGCAGTTCCAGGGACAGCTACAATGAGCAGTTCTTC; CDR3 protein: CASSSRDSYNEQFF
V gene: TRBV2; D gene: .; J gene: TRBJ2-3; clone size: few; CDR3 DNA: TGTGCCAGCACCTTTAACACAGATACGCAGTATTTT; CDR3 protein: CASTFNTDTQYF
V gene: TRBV6-1; D gene: .; J gene: TRBJ1-3; clone size: .; CDR3 DNA: TGTGCCAGCATCGGGGTCCACTCTGGAAACACCATATATTTT; CDR3 protein: CASIGVHSGNTIYF
V gene: TRBV12-5; D gene: TRBD1; J gene: TRBJ2-2; clone size: .; CDR3 DNA: TGTGCTAGTGGTTCCACCGGGACAGTGGATTTCACCGGGGAGCTGTTTTTT; CDR3 protein: CASGSTGTVDFTGELFF
V gene: TRBV7-2; D gene: .; J gene: TRBJ2-5; clone size: .; CDR3 DNA: TGTGCCAGCAGCTTAGACCCAGGCCAAGAGACCCAGTACTTC; CDR3 protein: CASSLDPGQETQYF
V gene: TRBV6-5; D gene: .; J gene: TRBJ1-5; clone size: .; CDR3 DNA: TGTGCCAGCAGTTCCCGTCTCAATCAGCCCCAGCATTTT; CDR3 protein: CASSSRLNQPQHF
V gene: TRBV7-6; D gene: TRBD2; J gene: TRBJ2-2; clone size: .; CDR3 DNA: TGTGCCAGCAGCTTCACGGGGGGTACGAACACCGGGGAGCTGTTTTTT; CDR3 protein: CASSFTGGTNTGELFF
V gene: TRBV10-3; D gene: .; J gene: TRBJ1-4; clone size: .; CDR3 DNA: TGTGCCATCAGTGACACAGCAACTAATGAAAAACTGTTTTTT; CDR3 protein: CAISDTATNEKLFF
V gene: TRBV19; D gene: .; J gene: TRBJ1-4; clone size: few; CDR3 DNA: TGTGCCAGTAGTACTCGGCGGGCGGCCAGTGAAAAACTGTTTTTT; CDR3 protein: CASSTRRAASEKLFF
V gene: TRBV7-9; D gene: .; J gene: TRBJ1-4; clone size: few; CDR3 DNA: TGTGCCAGCAGCTTACCAAATGGACAAAATGAAAAACTGTTTTTT; CDR3 protein: CASSLPNGQNEKLFF
V gene: TRBV6-1; D gene: .; J gene: TRBJ2-6; clone size: .; CDR3 DNA: TGTGCCAGCAGGGCGGTCTCTGGGGCCAACGTCCTGACTTTC; CDR3 protein: CASRAVSGANVLTF
V gene: TRBV7-2; D gene: TRBD2; J gene: TRBJ2-2; clone size: few; CDR3 DNA: TGTGCCAGCAGCTCTAAGCGGGGGGGCCGCTCCGGGGAGCTGTTTTTT; CDR3 protein: CASSSKRGGRSGELFF
V gene: TRBV5-8; D gene: TRBD1; J gene: TRBJ1-5; clone size: few; CDR3 DNA: TGTGCCAGCAGCCCAGGGACAGGGGACAATCAGCCCCAGCATTTT; CDR3 protein: CASSPGTGDNQPQHF
V gene: TRBV4-1; D gene: .; J gene: TRBJ2-7; clone size: few; CDR3 DNA: TGCGCCAGCAGCCAAGATGACCGGGAGAGCTCCTACGAGCAGTACTTC; CDR3 protein: CASSQDDRESSYEQYF
V gene: TRBV5-1; D gene: .; J gene: TRBJ1-1; clone size: few; CDR3 DNA: TGCGCCAGCAGCTTGGGGCGGCCCCCTGGTCACACTGAAGCTTTCTTT; CDR3 protein: CASSLGRPPGHTEAFF
V gene: TRBV7-3; D gene: TRBD2; J gene: TRBJ2-1; clone size: few; CDR3 DNA: TGTGCCAGCAGCCCTGCGGGGGGGGCTTACAATGAGCAGTTCTTC; CDR3 protein: CASSPAGGAYNEQFF
V gene: TRBV4-3; D gene: TRBD1; J gene: TRBJ2-3; clone size: .; CDR3 DNA: TGCGCCAGCAGCCAAGATCAGGGGACAGTCGGAGCAGATACGCAGTATTTT; CDR3 protein: CASSQDQGTVGADTQYF
V gene: TRBV2; D gene: .; J gene: TRBJ2-7; clone size: .; CDR3 DNA: TGTGCCAGCAGTGTTGACAGTTACTACGAGCAGTACTTC; CDR3 protein: CASSVDSYYEQYF
V gene: TRBV7-2; D gene: .; J gene: TRBJ2-6; clone size: few; CDR3 DNA: TGTGCCAGCAGCTCAAGCCACCTTGGGGCCAACGTCCTGACTTTC; CDR3 protein: CASSSSHLGANVLTF
V gene: TRBV6-1; D gene: TRBD2; J gene: TRBJ2-7; clone size: few; CDR3 DNA: TGTGCCAGCACCGCTAGCGGGGACCGCGAGCAGTACTTC; CDR3 protein: CASTASGDREQYF
V gene: TRBV5-1; D gene: .; J gene: TRBJ2-5; clone size: .; CDR3 DNA: TGCGCCAGCGCGGGTGGAGAGACCCAGTACTTC; CDR3 protein: CASAGGETQYF
V gene: TRBV4-1; D gene: TRBD1; J gene: TRBJ1-6; clone size: few; CDR3 DNA: TGCGCCAGCAGCGAGGACAGGGGGCTTTCACCCCTCCACTTT; CDR3 protein: CASSEDRGLSPLHF
V gene: TRBV19; D gene: .; J gene: TRBJ1-2; clone size: few; CDR3 DNA: TGTGCCAGTAGTAATGGGGCCCTTAACTATGGCTACACCTTC; CDR3 protein: CASSNGALNYGYTF
V gene: TRBV5-6; D gene: TRBD1; J gene: TRBJ1-2; clone size: .; CDR3 DNA: TGTGCCAGCAGCTCGAGGACAGGGGGGGTAATTTACTATGGCTACACCTTC; CDR3 protein: CASSSRTGGVIYYGYTF
V gene: TRBV6-6; D gene: .; J gene: TRBJ1-1; clone size: few; CDR3 DNA: TGTGCCAGCAGTTACTCGCGAGAGGTCGTCTTT; CDR3 protein: CASSYSREVVF
V gene: TRBV5-1; D gene: .; J gene: TRBJ2-7; clone size: .; CDR3 DNA: TGCGCCAGCAGCCTAACAGGGAGCAACGAGCAGTACTTC; CDR3 protein: CASSLTGSNEQYF
V gene: TRBV7-2; D gene: .; J gene: TRBJ2-3; clone size: few; CDR3 DNA: TGTGCCAGCAGCCCATCCGGGTTCACAGATACGCAGTATTTT; CDR3 protein: CASSPSGFTDTQYF
V gene: TRBV9; D gene: TRBD1; J gene: TRBJ2-5; clone size: .; CDR3 DNA: TGTGCCAGCAGCTTTCGAGCGGCAGGGGGTCAAGAGACCCAGTACTTC; CDR3 protein: CASSFRAAGGQETQYF
V gene: TRBV7-9; D gene: TRBD1; J gene: TRBJ1-2; clone size: .; CDR3 DNA: TGTGCCAGCAGCCCAGAGGGGGCTATTTATGGCTACACCTTC; CDR3 protein: CASSPEGAIYGYTF
V gene: TRBV5-1; D gene: TRBD1; J gene: TRBJ1-5; clone size: few; CDR3 DNA: TGCGCCAGCAGCTTACAGGGGGTTTCGGACCAGCCCCAGCATTTT; CDR3 protein: CASSLQGVSDQPQHF
V gene: TRBV19; D gene: TRBD1; J gene: TRBJ2-2; clone size: few; CDR3 DNA: TGTGCCAGTAGTGTGACGGGACAGGGGAAGACCGGGGAGCTGTTTTTT; CDR3 protein: CASSVTGQGKTGELFF
V gene: TRBV7-3; D gene: .; J gene: TRBJ2-1; clone size: .; CDR3 DNA: TGTGCCAGCAGCTTAAGGGCAGGGTCCGTCTCCCATGAGCAGTTCTTC; CDR3 protein: CASSLRAGSVSHEQFF
V gene: TRBV15; D gene: .; J gene: TRBJ1-3; clone size: few; CDR3 DNA: TGTGCCACCGGACAGTCGAGAAACACCATATATTTT; CDR3 protein: CATGQSRNTIYF
V gene: TRBV9; D gene: TRBD2; J gene: TRBJ2-1; clone size: .; CDR3 DNA: TGTGCCAGCAGCGTAGTAGCTAGCGGGGGGGTTGAGCAGTTCTTC; CDR3 protein: CASSVVASGGVEQFF
V gene: TRBV4-3; D gene: .; J gene: TRBJ2-1; clone size: .; CDR3 DNA: TGCGCCAGCAGCCTACAGACCTCCTACAATGAGCAGTTCTTC; CDR3 protein: CASSLQTSYNEQFF
V gene: TRBV7-9; D gene: TRBD1; J gene: TRBJ2-7; clone size: .; CDR3 DNA: TGTGCCAGCAGCTCGACCCCGGACAGGGGGGGCTACGAGCAGTACTTC; CDR3 protein: CASSSTPDRGGYEQYF
V gene: TRBV30; D gene: TRBD1; J gene: TRBJ2-7; clone size: .; CDR3 DNA: TGTGCCTGGAGTGCTGGACAGGTAACCTACGAGCAGTACTTC; CDR3 protein: CAWSAGQVTYEQYF
V gene: TRBV7-2; D gene: TRBD1; J gene: TRBJ2-5; clone size: few; CDR3 DNA: TGTGCCAGCAGCTTACCAAGGACAGGCCAAGAGACCCAGTACTTC; CDR3 protein: CASSLPRTGQETQYF
V gene: TRBV18; D gene: .; J gene: TRBJ2-2; clone size: few; CDR3 DNA: TGTGCCAGCTCACCACCCCGTTCGAACACCGGGGAGCTGTTTTTT; CDR3 protein: CASSPPRSNTGELFF
V gene: TRBV9; D gene: .; J gene: TRBJ1-2; clone size: few; CDR3 DNA: TGTGCCAGCAGCGTAGGGGGGGCTAACTATGGCTACACCTTC; CDR3 protein: CASSVGGANYGYTF
V gene: TRBV6-1; D gene: TRBD2; J gene: TRBJ2-5; clone size: .; CDR3 DNA: TGTGCCAGCCAGCGGGGGGGGGAGACCCAGTACTTC; CDR3 protein: CASQRGGETQYF
V gene: TRBV7-2; D gene: TRBD1; J gene: TRBJ1-5; clone size: few; CDR3 DNA: TGTGCCAGCAGCACGGACAGGGTGAACAATCAGCCCCAGCATTTT; CDR3 protein: CASSTDRVNNQPQHF
V gene: TRBV4-3; D gene: .; J gene: TRBJ2-1; clone size: .; CDR3 DNA: TGCGCCAGCAGCCAAGATGCCCCAGACAATGAGCAGTTCTTC; CDR3 protein: CASSQDAPDNEQFF
V gene: TRBV28; D gene: TRBD1; J gene: TRBJ2-7; clone size: few; CDR3 DNA: TGTGCCAGCAGTTCGCCGGGACAGAGCTCCTACGAGCAGTACTTC; CDR3 protein: CASSSPGQSSYEQYF
V gene: TRBV7-7; D gene: .; J gene: TRBJ2-2; clone size: few; CDR3 DNA: TGTGCCAGCGGTTCGGGAGCATTTAACACCGGGGAGCTGTTTTTT; CDR3 protein: CASGSGAFNTGELFF
V gene: TRBV25-1; D gene: TRBD1; J gene: TRBJ2-7; clone size: few; CDR3 DNA: TGTGCCAGCAGTGAATATAACAGGGGGTACGAGCAGTACTTC; CDR3 protein: CASSEYNRGYEQYF